This T cell receptor (beta chain) appears in the sequencing data of a study of T cell responses to AZD1222 COVID-19 vaccine (dated by TCRdb to about 2021). Study-wide context: AZD1222 recipients with second doses at about 4 weeks or about 12 weeks were pooled, because spike-specific TCR depth and breadth did not differ between schedules. Trial participants were enrolled by age into 18-55, 56-69 and 70-plus year subgroups, with roughly 160, 29 and 62 TCR-sequenced participants respectively. TCR sequencing was performed for 230 to 250 trial participants, of whom around 200 were given two doses of AZD1222 and approximately 26 were given two doses of MenACWY control vaccine.

The CDR3 regions of human TCRbeta chains were analyzed by immunosequencing. Regarding the original processing steps: Repertoire TCRs were matched against a reference library of SARS-CoV-2-specific TCRs generated with the MIRA antigen-specificity platform. Breadth was defined as the fraction of unique TCRs that were SARS-CoV-2-associated. Depth was defined as the fraction of total T cells that were SARS-CoV-2-associated. Using the MIRA data, each spike-specific TCR was assigned both to the spike region to which the TCR was reactive and to a CD4 or CD8 class. Log10-transformed breadth and depth values were compared by one-way ANOVA with Sidak's multiple comparisons tests. TCRdb mirrors the immuneACCESS table, restricted to in-frame sequences. Some clones are absent from its copies; in checked studies, under half trace to an unresolved V gene, and the reason for the others is unknown. Clone size and the V and J calls come from that table; the DNA yielded D and trimming. The sample table lists some 100,000 clones, approximately 86% of them with a count of one. About 1.5% of the sample is held by the ten biggest clonotypes.

CDR3 length: 11 amino acids, cysteine to phenylalanine. Kept here is only the CDR3 DNA, which spans 33 bases and is read in frame from base 1. At the junction V is shortened by 1 base and J by 7 bases, with 4 bases in between. The germline V gene sets CDR1 to SGHAT and CDR2 to FQNNGV. The paper as a whole reports these results and caveats: A significant rise in spike-specific TCR breadth and depth was observed after two AZD1222 doses relative to day 0 and relative to MenACWY recipients. Reportedly, close to half of the unique spike-specific TCRs recognized epitopes lying outside the regions that are mutated in the B.1.351 and B.1.1.7 variants. The vaccine-associated CD4 TCRs covered the entire spike protein, and the dominant responses fell in regions 160-218 and 743-854. Only a handful of AZD1222 recipients were SARS-CoV-2 seropositive at baseline, limiting conclusions about previously exposed vaccinees. Most participants were white British and females outnumbered males, and the authors suggested that clonal diversity may have been underestimated. The 56-69-year group was small, and its depth increase did not reach significance, likely because of low power. No day 14 peak-response samples were available, so repertoires were characterized only after the peak T cell response.

Worth noting for this clone: The target of this receptor is not known. No per-base quality is available; no much larger clone lies one base away.

Per the publication, the time point label means: baseline before first vaccination. The vaccinee samples were drawn from two UK trials, COV001 and COV002, one of which was a single-blind randomized controlled phase 2/3 trial testing AZD1222 (ChAdOx1 nCoV-19) in healthy adults. For TCRbeta chain sequencing, PBMC samples were collected from trial participants at day 0 and at day 28 after the second dose. This receptor was taken from an adult in good health. This specimen was peripheral blood, taken on day 0 of AZD1222 vaccination. Recombination connected TRBV11-2 to TRBJ1-1, with the D segment identity uncertain. The CDR3 sequence is CASSLVYEAFF. The nucleotide sequence is given as TGTGCCAGCAGCTTAGTATATGAAGCTTTCTTT.